Each of the 27 T cell receptor beta chains below was sequenced from the same sample in a study of blood T cell repertoires in COVID-19. Data came from immunoSEQ multiplex PCR; TCRdb stores just in-frame clones and leaves some out. The profile shows 70,000 to 90,000 clones, about 87% of them singletons. Source material: peripheral blood. These TCRs come from a man older than 75 with active or convalescent COVID-19.

The V and J genes are TRBV12-3 or TRBV12-4 and TRBJ1-2; possible D gene TRBD1, 5 bases. The CDR3 spans 13 residues. Trimming pared 6 bases from V and 4 bases from J, leaving 12 bases between. CDR3 residues: CASRPGLGYGYTF. CDR3 DNA sequence: TGTGCCAGCAGACCGGGACTGGGCTATGGCTACACCTTC.

The rearrangement uses TRBV28 and TRBJ1-6, with 10 bases that match TRBD1. J gave up 8 bases and V 2 bases, and 3 bases lay outside the gene matches. Germline V gene sequence: CDR1 MDHEN, CDR2 SYDVKM. This CDR3 spans 15 amino acids. The CDR3 is CASSLPGTGDSPLHF. The CDR3, as DNA: TGTGCCAGCAGTTTACCCGGGACAGGGGATTCACCCCTCCACTTT.

The rearrangement uses TRBV28 and TRBJ2-7; the match to TRBD2 covers 9 bases. J lost 2 bases, V lost 6 bases, and 14 bases had no gene match. This CDR3 contains 17 residues. The germline CDR1 and CDR2 sequences are MDHEN and SYDVKM. The CDR3 spells CASRSGGTSGHPYEQYV. CDR3 DNA sequence: TGTGCCAGCAGGTCGGGGGGAACTAGCGGGCACCCCTACGAGCAGTACGTC.

This clone was seen more than once but under ten times. This chain connects TRBV18 to TRBJ1-2; the D gene is possibly TRBD1 (5 bases). V lost 6 bases and J 12 bases, leaving 26 bases between the germline ends. CDR3 size: 15 residues. Germline-derived CDR1 and CDR2 are KGHSH and LQKENI. The CDR3 region has the DNA TGTGCCAGCTCGACCCCCGGGACTCATACACCGGGGAACACCTTC. The encoded protein is CASSTPGTHTPGNTF.

This clone is medium-sized by share. The chain joins TRBV27 to TRBJ1-6, with 10 bases matching TRBD1. Unmatched junction bases numbered 12, after V lost 3 bases and J lost 10 bases. The CDR3 sequence is 17 residues long. Germline V lookup: CDR1 MNHEY, CDR2 SMNVEV (reference sequence). The CDR3 DNA reads TGTGCCAGCAGTTTTTCAACCCCGGGACAGGGGCAATCACCCCTCCACTTT. Protein sequence: CASSFSTPGQGQSPLHF.

V is TRBV5-1 and J is TRBJ2-1; 10 nucleotides line up with TRBD1. This CDR3 is built from 15 residues. Germline trimming cut 6 bases from V and 4 bases from J; bases unmatched to any gene: 7. Per the germline V gene, CDR1 is SGHRS and CDR2 is YFSETQ. Here the CDR3 reads CASTQGQGSYNEQFF. CDR3 bases: TGCGCCAGCACCCAGGGACAGGGGTCATACAATGAGCAGTTCTTC.

This chain connects TRBV28 to TRBJ2-6; D is perhaps TRBD1 (6 bases). The V gene's germline CDR1 is MDHEN and CDR2 SYDVKM. The CDR3 sequence is 16 residues long. The ends were cut back, 6 bases at V and 0 bases at J, with 12 bases in the middle. The CDR3 DNA is TGTGCCAGCAGGGACAGTGCCGACTCTGGGGCCAACGTCCTGACTTTC. As protein: CASRDSADSGANVLTF.

The chain employs TRBV28 and TRBJ2-5; 9 positions match TRBD2. The germline V gene has CDR1 MDHEN and CDR2 SYDVKM. Trimming at V came to 5 bases and at J to 10 bases, leaving 17 bases not matched to a gene. The CDR3 covers 16 residues. In nucleotides, the CDR3 is TGTGCCAGCAGTCCCGCGATAGCGGGGGCCTCTGGTGGCCAGTACTTC. Amino acid sequence: CASSPAIAGASGGQYF.

The rearrangement links TRBV6-5 to TRBJ2-7; no clear D gene. The V gene lost 5 bases and the J gene lost 5 bases, with 13 bases spanning the gap. CDR1 and CDR2 from the germline V gene are MNHEY and SVGAGI. The CDR3 covers 13 residues. This CDR3 is CASSQLRQDEQYV. The CDR3, as DNA: TGTGCCAGCAGTCAATTACGACAAGACGAGCAGTACGTC.

This clone occurred a few times. The J gene is TRBJ2-3, the V gene TRBV7-2; 7 bases are shared with TRBD2. With 5 bases clipped from V and 5 bases from J, the junction kept 19 bases outside the gene matches. Per the germline V gene, CDR1 is SGHTA and CDR2 is FQGNSA. CDR3 length: 18 residues. Here the CDR3 DNA reads TGTGCCAGCAGCCCAAGGCTAGGGGCTCGCCGCGGGAGAGATACGCAGTATTTT. It yields the protein CASSPRLGARRGRDTQYF.

The chain joins TRBV6-5 to TRBJ1-5, with unresolved D. Germline loops: CDR1 MNHEY, CDR2 SVGAGI. Trimming removed 0 bases at V and 7 bases at J, with 10 bases between. CDR3 length equals 14 residues. Written as DNA, the CDR3 is TGTGCCAGCAGTTACTCTGGAGGGAGACAGCCCCAGCATTTT. It encodes CASSYSGGRQPQHF.

The chain employs TRBV19 and TRBJ1-1; TRBD1 agrees at 8 bases. The germline V gene encodes CDR1 LNHDA and CDR2 SQIVND (reference sequence). The CDR3 contains 14 residues. V was clipped by 5 bases and J by 10 bases; unmatched bases: 12. CDR3 region: CASSASAGGVRAFF. CDR3 DNA sequence: TGTGCCAGTAGTGCTTCGGCAGGGGGCGTGCGAGCTTTCTTT.

The chain links TRBV5-1 to TRBJ1-4; unclear D gene. V lost 0 bases and J lost 5, with 5 bases in between. Germline V gives CDR1 SGHRS, CDR2 YFSETQ. The CDR3 has 13 amino acids. CDR3 residues: CASSLGVNEKLFF. The DNA of the CDR3 is TGCGCCAGCAGCTTGGGAGTAAATGAAAAACTGTTTTTT.

The gene calls are TRBV18 and TRBJ1-5, with 10 bases fitting TRBD1. The CDR3 spans 14 residues. The V gene end was trimmed by 5 bases and the J gene end by 5 bases; junction bases not matched to a gene: 3. In germline, CDR1 is KGHSH, CDR2 LQKENI. CDR3 bases: TGTGCCAGCTCAACCGGGACAGGGGATCAGCCCCAGCATTTT. It translates to CASSTGTGDQPQHF.

The chain has TRBV24-1 and TRBJ2-3; 10 bases are a match to TRBD1. This CDR3 region has 15 residues. V dropped 4 bases and J dropped 7; count of bases not matched to a gene: 7. The V gene's germline CDR1 is KGHDR and CDR2 SFDVKD. CDR3 coding DNA: TGTGCCACCAGTGAGCCTGGGACAGGGGTCCATACGCAGTATTTT. Translated: CATSEPGTGVHTQYF.

This chain connects TRBV11-3 to TRBJ1-1, with D tentatively TRBD1 (6 bases). From germline, CDR1 is SGHNT and CDR2 YENEEA. V was pared by 4 bases and J by 5 bases, with 11 bases between. This CDR3 contains 13 residues. The CDR3 reads CASSSTGKTEAFF. CDR3 bases: TGTGCCAGCAGCTCCACAGGGAAAACTGAAGCTTTCTTT.

This clone was observed a handful of times. This CDR3 is CASSLGDRGSYQPQHF. CDR3 DNA sequence: TGTGCCAGCAGCTTAGGGGACAGGGGTTCCTATCAGCCCCAGCATTTT. The chain has TRBV7-9 and TRBJ1-5, with 10 bases aligning to TRBD1. Unmatched junction bases numbered 5, after V lost 1 base and J lost 5 bases. This CDR3 has 16 residues. The V gene's germline CDR1 is SEHNR and CDR2 FQNEAQ (reference sequence).

The chain employs TRBV11-2 and TRBJ2-5; 14 nucleotides agree with TRBD2. The CDR3 spans 16 residues. With 5 bases clipped from V and 7 bases from J, the junction kept 9 bases outside the gene matches. Germline CDR1 reads SGHAT; CDR2 reads FQNNGV. CDR3 region: CASSLGTSGSYGTQYF. CDR3 bases: TGTGCCAGCAGCCTCGGGACTAGCGGGAGCTATGGGACCCAGTACTTC.

CDR3 DNA sequence: TGCGCCAGCAGCTTGGATGGTAGCGGGGCCACAGATACGCAGTATTTT. Amino acids: CASSLDGSGATDTQYF. This rearrangement joins TRBV5-1 to TRBJ2-3; 8 positions agree with TRBD2. Germline trimming cut 0 bases from V and 2 bases from J; bases unmatched to any gene: 5. CDR3 length equals 16 residues. Per germline, CDR1 SGHRS and CDR2 YFSETQ.

This clone is a singleton in its sample. V and J are TRBV6-1 and TRBJ1-5; 11 bases are a match to TRBD1. The junction had 7 bases not matched to a gene; V was cut back by 3 bases and J by 6 bases. CDR1 and CDR2 (germline): MNHNS, SASEGT. The CDR3 is 16 residues long. The CDR3 region has the DNA TGTGCCAGCAGTGATGGGACAGGGGGGTTCAGTCAGCCCCAGCATTTT. It yields the protein CASSDGTGGFSQPQHF.

The genes are TRBV5-5 and TRBJ1-4; tentative D call: TRBD1 (6 bases). The V gene lost 4 bases and the J gene lost 3 bases, with 13 bases spanning the gap. The CDR3 contains 15 residues. From germline, CDR1 is SGHKS and CDR2 YYEKEE (reference sequence). The CDR3 spells CASSHRGAPNEKLFF. The CDR3 bases are TGTGCCAGCAGCCACCGGGGGGCTCCTAATGAAAAACTGTTTTTT.

The rearrangement links TRBV5-5 to TRBJ2-1; 10 positions agree with TRBD2. Germline values: CDR1 SGHKS, CDR2 YYEKEE (reference sequence). J gave up 0 bases and V 4 bases, and 1 base lay outside the gene matches. CDR3 length: 15 amino acids. The CDR3 nucleotides read TGTGCCAGCAGCACTAGCGGGGTCTCCTACAATGAGCAGTTCTTC. This sequence encodes CASSTSGVSYNEQFF.

The chain recombines TRBV18 with TRBJ1-5, with TRBD1 matching over 7 bases. Germline V lookup: CDR1 KGHSH, CDR2 LQKENI. V lost 3 bases and J lost 5; bases outside the gene matches: 10. This CDR3 contains 16 residues. The CDR3 DNA is TGTGCCAGCTCACCGCCTGGGACAGAGAGTCATCAGCCCCAGCATTTT. Translating it yields CASSPPGTESHQPQHF.

This clone has more than one count but fewer than ten. The CDR3 sequence is CASSRVTRDRRDEAFF. The CDR3 DNA is TGTGCCAGCAGCCGAGTTACCAGGGATCGTAGGGATGAAGCTTTCTTT. This rearrangement joins TRBV5-4 to TRBJ1-1; possibly TRBD1 for D (5 bases). Germline CDR1 is SGHNT and CDR2 is YYREEE (reference sequence). This CDR3 comprises 16 residues. V gave up 4 bases and J gave up 7 bases, with 23 bases separating them.

This chain links TRBV5-1 with TRBJ2-5; 9 positions match TRBD2. CDR1 and CDR2 (germline): SGHRS, YFSETQ. This CDR3 comprises 17 residues. V gave up 1 base and J gave up 0 bases; unmatched junction bases: 7. The CDR3 spells CASSLMASGTYQETQYF. The CDR3 bases are TGCGCCAGCAGCTTGATGGCTAGCGGGACCTACCAAGAGACCCAGTACTTC.

This chain connects TRBV27 to TRBJ1-6; tentatively, D is TRBD1 (6 bases). The CDR3 sequence is 14 residues long. Trimming pared 1 base from V and 9 bases from J, leaving 10 bases between. The V gene's germline CDR1 is MNHEY and CDR2 SMNVEV (reference sequence). In nucleotides, the CDR3 is TGTGCCAGCAGTTTATTAGGGGGGGGTTCACCCCTCCACTTT. Amino acid sequence: CASSLLGGGSPLHF.

The V gene is TRBV28, the J gene TRBJ1-5; 9 bases line up with TRBD1. The germline V gene encodes CDR1 MDHEN and CDR2 SYDVKM. The CDR3 is 17 amino acids. V shed 5 bases, J shed 3 bases, and the junction held 11 bases outside the gene matches. Here the CDR3 reads CASSTSDRGGFNQPQHF. The CDR3 DNA is TGTGCCAGCAGTACCTCGGACAGGGGAGGTTTCAATCAGCCCCAGCATTTT. The variable domain in full, completed from reference TRBV28 and TRBJ1-5, reads DVKVTQSSRYLVKRTGEKVFLECVQDMDHENMFWYRQDPGLGLRLIYFSYDVKMKEKGDIPEGYSVSREKKERFSLILESASTNQTSMYLCASSTSDRGGFNQPQHFGDGTRLSIL.